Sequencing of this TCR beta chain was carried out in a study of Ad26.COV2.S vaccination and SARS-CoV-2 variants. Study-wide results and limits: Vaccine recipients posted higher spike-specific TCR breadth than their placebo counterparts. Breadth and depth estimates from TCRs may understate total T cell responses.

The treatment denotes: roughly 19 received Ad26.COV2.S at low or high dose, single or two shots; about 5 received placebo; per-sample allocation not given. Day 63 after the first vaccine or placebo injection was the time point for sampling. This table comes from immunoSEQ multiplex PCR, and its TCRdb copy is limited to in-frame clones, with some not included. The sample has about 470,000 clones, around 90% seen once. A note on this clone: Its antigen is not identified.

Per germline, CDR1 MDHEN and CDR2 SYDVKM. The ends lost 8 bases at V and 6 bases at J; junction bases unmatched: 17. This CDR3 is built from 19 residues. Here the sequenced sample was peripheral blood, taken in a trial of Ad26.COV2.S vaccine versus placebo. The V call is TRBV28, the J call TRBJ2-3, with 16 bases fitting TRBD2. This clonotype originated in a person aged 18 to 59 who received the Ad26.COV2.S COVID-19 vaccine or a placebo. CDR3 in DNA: TGTGCCAGCGGGGGGTCCACCGGGACTAGCGGGAGGGCCTACGATACGCAGTATTTT. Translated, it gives CASGGSTGTSGRAYDTQYF.